This TCR beta chain appears in the sequencing data of a study of shared clonotypes between healthy human individuals. The CDR3 sequence is 14 residues long. Trimming took 8 bases from V and 6 from J; bases not matched to a gene: 9. From germline, CDR1 is SNHLY and CDR2 FYNNEI. Whole-study results and caveats: Larger estimated richness was generally recorded for naive subsets relative to memory subsets. Roughly 5% of naive CD4 clonotypes were shared across several donors.

In its sample, this clone was seen once. Its specificity is not known. The method was immunoSEQ multiplex PCR; TCRdb's version includes in-frame clones alone and lacks a portion of them. This table has around 2.3 million clones, approximately 96% appearing once. Negatively enriched CD4+ T cells were divided by CD45RA into naive and memory. The sequencing sample was made of naive CD4+ T cells sorted from blood. Subset in this sample: CD45RA+ positively selected. The clonotype comes from a man younger than 35 in good health. The rearrangement links TRBV2 to TRBJ2-7; 11 nucleotides match TRBD2. CDR3 region: CASARLAGPGEQYF. CDR3 coding DNA: TGTGCCAGCGCACGACTAGCGGGGCCTGGCGAGCAGTACTTC.